This entry is about one T cell receptor beta chain. The specificity of this receptor is unknown. The cohort comprised 550 to 700 healthy bone marrow donors. All cohort members were sampled while nominally healthy, although unrecorded immune exposures were likely present. The donor was CMV seronegative and belonged to the group of over 300 seronegative cohort members. A peripheral blood sample was provided by each donor, and peripheral blood mononuclear cells were used for TCR beta sequencing. Genomic DNA was extracted from the blood cell samples with the Qiagen DNeasy Blood Extraction Kit. This record comes from a study of cytomegalovirus exposure and HLA in healthy donors (dated by TCRdb to 2015 to 2018). Context from the whole study: An earlier analysis of several hundred of the donors reported 250 to 300 Gb of sequence data and 117 million unique TCR beta sequences from about 200 million T cells. In an earlier analysis of roughly 600 of the donors, high-throughput TCR beta sequencing was used to judge whether each TCR beta V gene segment behaved as functional or pseudogenic. Along with the approximately 650-subject first cohort, a separate validation cohort of over a hundred different subjects was used. A later genetic analysis took genome-wide SNP genotypes for about 55% of the 666 donors and used that subset as a discovery cohort. The study was designed to test whether signatures of past pathogen exposure could be identified by cataloging public T cell receptors. Every repertoire in the discovery cohort had been generated on one and the same sequencing platform. The number of donors typed differed by locus, with roughly 620-640 for A, B, C, DRB1 and DQB1, 522 for DQA1, 600 to 610 for DPA1, and some 440 for DPB1. Donor age, sex, ethnicity and CMV serostatus were compiled alongside the repertoire data. Of the 350 to 450 genotyped donors, roughly 85% fell in the genetic ancestry cluster associated with self-reported Caucasian donors. About 280 gigabases of sequencing data and 75 million to 85 million unique TCR sequences made up an early release that covered around 640 HLA-typed donors. Rather than drawing on any new phenotypic data, the later analysis identified candidate immune exposures from TCR beta sequences and the way those sequences occurred across donors. The T cell repertoires of several hundred subjects were profiled by immunosequencing and related to cytomegalovirus serostatus. A later analysis re-analyzed previously published TCR beta repertoires from 600 to 850 donors and added high-resolution HLA genotyping to study TCR occurrence patterns. HLA typing included class I and class II loci at four-digit resolution. To predict cytomegalovirus infection status, the study combined high-throughput TCR immunosequencing, statistical association of individual TCRs with disease status, and machine learning. On average, about 240,000 unique TCR beta nucleotide sequences were sequenced per donor among fewer than 500 genotyped donors of the cohort, with 15% to 20% of those sequences being non-productive. Because of strong linkage in the cohort, 4 to 6 DR-DQ haplotypes were treated as single units for association and clustering. What the research found in general, with its limitations: Fewer than 20 rarely observed V segments, including chromosome 9 orphons, were excluded from the earlier analysis of a few hundred of the donors because counts were too low. The 87-base-pair reads could not distinguish some IMGT-functional V segments, including TRBV6-2 and TRBV6-3, so those segments were excluded. For the cohort, immune exposure information was limited to CMV serostatus. Strong co-occurrence of HLA alleles, especially DR and DQ, made assigning TCR associations to individual alleles difficult. In vitro tests confirmed that a few of the cytomegalovirus-associated TCR beta chains recognize cytomegalovirus antigens. Linkage disequilibrium might explain the correlated functional status among segregating V segments, but an unknown experimental factor could not be ruled out. While some public TCRs were present in many individuals, most TCR sequences turned up only very rarely across donors. Broadly in line with IMGT annotations, most TCR beta V segments showed up in productive rearrangements about 87% or about 30% of the time in an earlier analysis of some 590 of the donors. The study gave a list of around 170 TCR beta chains associated with cytomegalovirus. A later analysis found that TCR association rates varied across HLA loci, with DRB1 alleles showing the most associated TCRs and HLA-C alleles the fewest. Compared with equally common non-associated chains, HLA-associated TCR beta chains in a later analysis were more clonally expanded and had lower generation probabilities. Presence/absence analyses assumed roughly uniform sequencing depth across donors, an assumption that may not hold. In this cohort, only TCR beta chains were sequenced, and detectable features were limited by the absence of alpha or paired-chain data. In a later genetic analysis, fewer N-insertions in productive TCRs were reported among donors in an Asian-associated ancestry cluster than the approximately 630-donor mean. Because HLA typing was missing for some donors at each locus, association tests included only the typed subset. According to a later analysis, most CMV-associated TCR beta chains appeared to be HLA-restricted, and the HLA associations seemed to be driven largely by CMV exposure. A further reported finding was that TCR beta sequences accurately predicted the HLA-A and HLA-B alleles for most subjects in the first cohort. It was suggested by the authors that the approach could potentially be generalized to other disease states and immunological phenotypes. A later genetic analysis associated a missense DCLRE1C variant with V-gene and J-gene trimming of TCR beta chains, and an independent cohort replicated the association. According to a later analysis, parvovirus B19, influenza, CMV and Epstein-Barr virus appeared linked to several top co-occurrence clusters. At a false discovery rate of 0.05, a later analysis linked under 20,000 TCR beta sequences to specific HLA alleles. The sequencing pipeline was judged likely to have produced a cluster of highly shared sequence variants as a technical artifact. The classifier was reported to diagnose cytomegalovirus status with high specificity and sensitivity in both the original cohort and the validation cohort.

Via the germline V gene, CDR1 is SGHTA and CDR2 FQGTGA. V gives up 3 bases and J gives up 11 bases, and the segment between their germline ends measures 19 bases. There are 14 amino acids in the CDR3, from cysteine to phenylalanine inclusive. The sequence is cut down to CDR3 DNA, 42 bases in frame from base 1. Library prep was done by the immunoSEQ multiplex PCR assay. A mixture of 60 forward primers for TCR Vbeta segments and 13 reverse primers for TCR Jbeta segments was used in the multiplex PCR. Amplification of the CDR3 region of rearranged TCR beta genes was performed with a multiplex PCR assay on genomic DNA. On the Illumina HiSeq System, the amplified TCR beta libraries were sequenced as 87-base-pair reads. The authors' analysis ran thus. A later analysis counted around 72 million unique TCR beta chains across the 666 repertoires, and 9.5 million to 11 million of these chains were shared by at least two donors. To remove PCR and sequencing errors, raw reads were error-corrected and collapsed into unique sequences using a nearest-neighbor algorithm that merged closely related sequences. To assign V, D and J gene segments, CDR3 sequences were aligned to IMGT reference sequences. For a sequence to be retained, a match of at least six nucleotides to both a V gene segment and a J gene segment was required. A rearrangement was called productive if the CDR3 had no stop codons and remained in frame with V and J, and every other rearrangement was called non-productive. CDR3 was defined according to IMGT convention as the region running from the second conserved V-encoded cysteine to the conserved J-encoded phenylalanine. In an earlier analysis of 500 to 650 of the donors, sequences lacking an unambiguous match to a single V gene segment were excluded. An earlier analysis of some 610 of the donors called V segments functional above 56.7% productive rearrangements and segregating when the between-donor standard deviation exceeded 5%. A statistical classification framework was built to diagnose cytomegalovirus status from the catalog of TCR beta chain sequences. A later analysis assigned V and J genes by comparing TCR nucleotide sequences with IMGT/GENE-DB human TR gene sequences. In a later analysis, CDR3 sequences and most-parsimonious VDJ recombination scenarios were assigned using the TCRdist pipeline. In a later analysis, each TCR beta chain was defined by its CDR3 amino acid sequence together with its V-gene family, and reads lacking a unique V-gene family were excluded. A later analysis removed roughly 590 highly shared, low-generation-probability nucleotide sequences to deal with suspected cross-contamination and a sequencing artifact. A later analysis calculated a clonal expansion index for each public chain from normalized within-repertoire ranks of inferred template counts. In a later analysis, generation probabilities were computed using a VDJ recombination model fitted to out-of-frame rearrangements, and the results were checked against IGoR. A later analysis scored TCR-TCR, TCR-HLA and TCR-CMV co-occurrence with hypergeometric tests, applying a repertoire-size bias correction to TCR pairs. False discovery rates were estimated in a later analysis by permuting HLA or CMV assignments 20 times. In a later analysis, co-occurring TCRs were grouped with DBSCAN, and TCRdist sequence similarity was added when clustering was performed within HLA-allele-positive subsets. Repertoires with fewer than 30,000 or more than 120,000 public chains, plus five repertoires with anomalous nucleotide sharing, were excluded from co-occurrence clustering. TCRdb stores this immuneACCESS table with in-frame sequences only. Part of the clones is absent; in the studies checked, under half of the shortfall reflects unresolved V genes, and no reason is known for the rest. D and trimming were read from the DNA, whereas the V and J calls and clone size are those reported in that table. For this sample, the table gives some 84,000 clones. The ten largest make up approximately 0.58% of the sample.

The sample was PBMCs. Recombination connected TRBV7-3 to TRBJ1-1; 6 matching bases give a weak D call of TRBD1. This clonotype was obtained from a man over 45 in good health and CMV-seronegative. The DNA sequence reads TGTGCCAGCAGCTTTAACGAGGGGGGGAGGGATGCTTTCTTT. The encoded protein is CASSFNEGGRDAFF.